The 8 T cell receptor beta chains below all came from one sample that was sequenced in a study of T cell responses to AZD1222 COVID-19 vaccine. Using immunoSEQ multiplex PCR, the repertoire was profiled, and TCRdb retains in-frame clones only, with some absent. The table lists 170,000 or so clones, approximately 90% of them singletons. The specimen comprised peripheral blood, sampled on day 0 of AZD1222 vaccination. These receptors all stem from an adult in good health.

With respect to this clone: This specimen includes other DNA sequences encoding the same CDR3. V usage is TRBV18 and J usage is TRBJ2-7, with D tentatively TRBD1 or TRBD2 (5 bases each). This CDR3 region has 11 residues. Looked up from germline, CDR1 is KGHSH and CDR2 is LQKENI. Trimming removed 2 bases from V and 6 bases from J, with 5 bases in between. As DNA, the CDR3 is TGTGCCAGCTCACCAGGGGGCGAGCAGTACTTC. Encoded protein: CASSPGGEQYF.

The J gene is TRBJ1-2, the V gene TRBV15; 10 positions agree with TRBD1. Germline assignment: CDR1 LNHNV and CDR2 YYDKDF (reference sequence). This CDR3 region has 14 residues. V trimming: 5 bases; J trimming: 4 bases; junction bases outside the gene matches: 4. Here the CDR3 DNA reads TGTGCCACCAGCCCGCGGACAGGGGGCTATGGCTACACCTTC. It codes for CATSPRTGGYGYTF.

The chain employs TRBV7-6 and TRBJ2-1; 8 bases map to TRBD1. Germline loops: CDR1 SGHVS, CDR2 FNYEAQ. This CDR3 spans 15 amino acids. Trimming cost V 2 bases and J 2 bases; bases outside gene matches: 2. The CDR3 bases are TGTGCCAGCAGCTTAAGGACAGGGACCTACAATGAGCAGTTCTTC. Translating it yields CASSLRTGTYNEQFF.

The DNA for the CDR3 is TGTGCCAGCCTCGGGAGCAGTAATCAGCCCCAGCATTTT. Its protein is CASLGSSNQPQHF. The rearrangement joins TRBV6-5 to TRBJ1-5; D gene ambiguous. V gave up 8 bases and J gave up 4 bases, with 12 bases separating them. Germline-derived CDR1 and CDR2 are MNHEY and SVGAGI. The CDR3 runs 13 residues.

The CDR3 region is CASGPWGSGAIQETQYF. For the CDR3, the DNA is TGCGCCAGCGGCCCCTGGGGTAGCGGGGCGATCCAAGAGACCCAGTACTTC. This chain uses TRBV5-1 with TRBJ2-5; 8 positions match TRBD2. Germline V lookup: CDR1 SGHRS, CDR2 YFSETQ. Trimming removed 7 bases from V and 1 base from J; junction bases left unmatched: 15. The length of the CDR3 is 17 residues. Based on the CDR3 plus reference TRBV5-1 and TRBJ2-5, the full variable domain is KAGVTQTPRYLIKTRGQQVTLSCSPISGHRSVSWYQQTPGQGLQFLFEYFSETQRNKGNFPGRFSGRQFSNSRSEMNVSTLELGDSALYLCASGPWGSGAIQETQYFGPGTRLLVL.

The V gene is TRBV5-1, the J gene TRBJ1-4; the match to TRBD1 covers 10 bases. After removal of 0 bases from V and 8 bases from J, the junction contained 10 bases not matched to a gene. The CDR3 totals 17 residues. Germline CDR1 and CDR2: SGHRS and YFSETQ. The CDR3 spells CASSLAPSGQGGEKLFF. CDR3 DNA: TGCGCCAGCAGCTTGGCACCTAGCGGACAGGGGGGCGAAAAACTGTTTTTT.

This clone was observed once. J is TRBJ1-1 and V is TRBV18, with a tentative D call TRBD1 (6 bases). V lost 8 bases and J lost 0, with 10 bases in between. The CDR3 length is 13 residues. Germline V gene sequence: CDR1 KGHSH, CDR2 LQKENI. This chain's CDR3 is CASAGQMNTEAFF. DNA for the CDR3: TGTGCCAGCGCCGGACAGATGAACACTGAAGCTTTCTTT. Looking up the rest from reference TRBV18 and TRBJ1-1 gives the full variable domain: NAGVMQNPRHLVRRRGQEARLRCSPMKGHSHVYWYRQLPEEGLKFMVYLQKENIIDESGMPKERFSAEFPKEGPSILRIQQVVRGDSAAYFCASAGQMNTEAFFGQGTRLTVV.

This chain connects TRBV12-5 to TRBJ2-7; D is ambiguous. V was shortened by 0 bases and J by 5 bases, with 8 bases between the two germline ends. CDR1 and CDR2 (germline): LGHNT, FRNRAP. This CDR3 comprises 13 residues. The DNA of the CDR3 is TGTGCTAGTGGTTTGGTAGATGGTCACGAGCAGTACTTC. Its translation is CASGLVDGHEQYF.